This T cell receptor beta chain was recovered during a study of blood T cells in healthy people across ages. For the second PCR, which ran for about 6 to 11 cycles, a sample-barcoded 5' primer and a J-beta primer mix were used. TCRdb fed the 5' RACE reads into MiXCR, producing one record per CDR3 protein. The table shows roughly 800,000 distinct CDR3 sequences, with roughly 40% occurring only once. V was clipped by 6 bases and J by 10 bases, with 13 bases between them. This CDR3 is built from 12 residues. Whole-study results and caveats: Fewer expanded clones and more diversity marked long-lived versus aged donors.

Regarding this clonotype: Its specificity is unknown.

V is TRBV12-3 or TRBV12-4 and J is TRBJ2-1, with D perhaps TRBD2 (5 bases). The receptor comes from a man aged 18-30 years in good health. The sample consisted of blood. The CDR3 protein is CASSLRRREQFF. The CDR3 region has the DNA TGTGCCAGCAGCTTGAGGCGGAGGGAGCAGTTCTTC.